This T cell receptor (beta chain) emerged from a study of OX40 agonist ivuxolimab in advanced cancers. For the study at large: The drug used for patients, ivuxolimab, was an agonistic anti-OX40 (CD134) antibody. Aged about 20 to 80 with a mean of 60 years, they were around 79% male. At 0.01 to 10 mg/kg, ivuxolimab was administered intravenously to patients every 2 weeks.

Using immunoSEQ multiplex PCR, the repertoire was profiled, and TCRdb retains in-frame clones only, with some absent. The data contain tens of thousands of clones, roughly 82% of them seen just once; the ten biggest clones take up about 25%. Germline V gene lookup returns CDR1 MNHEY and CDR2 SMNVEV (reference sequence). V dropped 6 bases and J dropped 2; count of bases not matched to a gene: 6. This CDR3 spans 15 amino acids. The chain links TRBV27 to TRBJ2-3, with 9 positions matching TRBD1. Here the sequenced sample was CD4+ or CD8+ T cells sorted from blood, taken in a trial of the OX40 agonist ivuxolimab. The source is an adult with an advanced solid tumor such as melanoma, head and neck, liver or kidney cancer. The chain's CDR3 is CASRPGQGVTDTQYF. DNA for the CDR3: TGTGCCAGCAGGCCGGGACAGGGTGTCACAGATACGCAGTATTTT.